Here is one T cell receptor beta chain with its context. The antigen this receptor binds is unknown. There are no base qualities to consult, and no much larger clone falls within one base. These data originate in a study of T cell repertoires in cytomegalovirus infection (dated by TCRdb to about 2019). Concerning the study at large: Alongside well-studied HLA-B-restricted epitopes, the peptide stimulations were aimed at recently identified HLA-C-restricted CMV epitopes, whose presentation resists viral immunomodulation. The HLA type of each donor mattered for the analysis, because public TCR beta signatures pointed to carriage of CMV infection along with the matching HLA type. Summary of the overall study and its limitations: The ex vivo response was dominated by HLA-C-restricted CMV-specific TCR beta clonotypes, and the single most frequent clonotype in two of eight donors was supplied by these HLA-C-restricted clonotypes. In both this cohort and an independent roughly 350-donor cohort, the cumulative frequency of public TCR beta family members distinguished carriers of CMV infection plus the relevant HLA type.

The CDR3 numbers 16 residues from cysteine through phenylalanine. The sequence is cut down to CDR3 DNA, 48 bases in frame from base 1. CDR1 and CDR2 are read off the germline V gene as ENHRY and SYGVKD. Trimming removed 4 bases from V and 0 bases from J, leaving 13 bases between the germline ends. The treatment or condition label, read with the paper, signifies: in vitro stimulation with specific CMV peptide epitopes to enrich CMV-specific T cells. Sequencing instrument: Illumina HiSeq 1500. TCRdb reran the public reads through fastp at Q25 and MiXCR, keeping productive beta chains. Under each unique CDR3 protein, matching rows form one entry showing the most common genes and DNA. This sample holds a few hundred thousand distinct CDR3 sequences; under 45% were observed only once. Around 46% of the sample comes from the top ten.

The chain is assembled from TRBV10-3 and TRBJ1-5; TRBD1 is a possible D gene, resting on 5 matching bases. The sequences come from cultured PBMCs, collected from culture after CMV antigen stimulation. This clonotype was obtained from a human donor in good health (CMV status not recorded). Some clones in this sample may be carry-over from other donors' samples. The CDR3 here reads CAISAGAGYSNQPQHF. The DNA sequence is TGTGCCATCAGTGCTGGGGCAGGCTATAGCAATCAGCCCCAGCATTTT.